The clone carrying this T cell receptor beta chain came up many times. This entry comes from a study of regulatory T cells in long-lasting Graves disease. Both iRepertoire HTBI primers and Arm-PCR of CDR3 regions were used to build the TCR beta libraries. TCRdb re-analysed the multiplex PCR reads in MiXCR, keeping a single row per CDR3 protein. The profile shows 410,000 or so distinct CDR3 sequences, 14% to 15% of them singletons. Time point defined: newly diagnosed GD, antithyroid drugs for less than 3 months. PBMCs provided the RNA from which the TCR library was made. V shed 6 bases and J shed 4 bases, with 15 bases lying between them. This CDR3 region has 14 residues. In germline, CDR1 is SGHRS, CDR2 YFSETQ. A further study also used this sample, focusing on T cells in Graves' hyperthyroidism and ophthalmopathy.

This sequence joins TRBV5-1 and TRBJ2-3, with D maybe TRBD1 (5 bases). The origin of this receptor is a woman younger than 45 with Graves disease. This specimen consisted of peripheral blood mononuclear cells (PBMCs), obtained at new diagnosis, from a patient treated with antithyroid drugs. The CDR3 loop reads CASTTDRPADTQYF. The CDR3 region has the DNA TGCGCCAGCACCACTGACAGACCCGCAGATACGCAGTATTTT.